This TCR beta chain was identified in a study of breast tumors, draining lymph nodes, adjacent tissues. TCRdb itself ran the multiplex PCR reads through MiXCR, one entry per CDR3 protein. The sample holds tens of thousands of distinct CDR3 sequences; roughly 55% are singletons and the top ten take approximately 15%. This clonotype was counted ten times or more. The antigen remains undetermined. Study-wide findings and caveats: Compared with lymph nodes, tumors were less diverse; compared with nontumor tissue, more. Luminal-like breast cancer showed significantly higher tumor–nontumor repertoire similarity than basal-like. That most tumor T cells come from lymph nodes remained unproven. Findings are consistent with lymph node origin and intratumoral expansion of most tumor T cells.

The sample consisted of breast tumor tissue. The receptor's source is a female donor with breast cancer. Some clones in this sample may be carry-over from other donors' samples.

The CDR3 protein is CASSEASGGAFYNEQFF. The CDR3 DNA is TGTGCCAGCAGCGAAGCTAGCGGGGGGGCCTTCTACAATGAGCAGTTCTTC. The chain has TRBV9 and TRBJ2-1; TRBD2 aligns across 12 bases. Germline V CDR1 and CDR2: SGDLS, YYNGEE. Trimming cost V 3 bases and J 3 bases; bases outside gene matches: 7. The CDR3 loop spans 17 amino acids.